Below are 17 T cell receptor beta chains sequenced from a single sample in a study of human T cells and chemical hapten exposure. One entry per CDR3 protein results from TCRdb running MiXCR on the RACE reads. Among 350,000 to 400,000 distinct CDR3 sequences, roughly 5% were seen once, and the ten largest hold 2.5% to 3%. Time point indicated: pre-sensitization, week 0. The treatment is: therapeutic diphenylcyclopropenone sensitization with weekly scalp DPC. Specimen: whole blood, collected in connection with sensitization to the hapten diphenylcyclopropenone (DPC). These receptors all come from a woman aged 45-60 years with alopecia areata. Some clones in this sample may be carry-over from other donors' samples.

The genes are TRBV20-1 and TRBJ2-7; 11 bases match TRBD2. Germline CDR1 is DFQATT and CDR2 is SNEGSKA (reference sequence). The V segment lost 5 bases and the J segment 4 bases; nucleotides outside the gene matches: 7. This CDR3 is 14 amino acids long. The CDR3 coding sequence is TGCAGTGCTCCCTCGGGACTAGCGGTTTACGAGCAGTACTTC. Amino acid sequence: CSAPSGLAVYEQYF.

The V call is TRBV5-1, the J call TRBJ2-3; D unclear. The V end lost 2 bases, the J end lost 2 bases, and 9 bases lay between the germline ends. This CDR3 has 14 amino acids. Germline CDR1 reads SGHRS; CDR2 reads YFSETQ. CDR3: CASSLYGLTDTQYF. The CDR3 nucleotides are TGCGCCAGCAGCTTATACGGTCTCACAGATACGCAGTATTTT. Using reference TRBV5-1 and TRBJ2-3 for the parts outside the CDR3, the full variable domain is KAGVTQTPRYLIKTRGQQVTLSCSPISGHRSVSWYQQTPGQGLQFLFEYFSETQRNKGNFPGRFSGRQFSNSRSEMNVSTLELGDSALYLCASSLYGLTDTQYFGPGTRLTVL.

This clonotype was found many times. DNA of the CDR3: TGTGCCAGCAAGGAGGGGGGACATATCCTGTTTTTT. Protein product: CASKEGGHILFF. The chain is built from TRBV6-2 or TRBV6-3 and TRBJ1-4, with D perhaps matching TRBD1 (6 bases). The germline V gene has CDR1 MNHEY and CDR2 SVGEGT. This CDR3 region has 12 residues. Deletions cut 7 bases from V and 14 bases from J, with 17 bases between.

This chain uses TRBV6-6 with TRBJ1-1; D call uncertain. The V gene's germline CDR1 is MNHNY and CDR2 SVGAGI (reference sequence). V shed 10 bases and J shed 6 bases, with 18 bases lying between them. The CDR3 has 13 amino acids. CDR3 bases: TGTGCCACGCTCAACCGGGTGGTCCCTGAAGCTTTCTTT. Its protein product is CATLNRVVPEAFF.

This rearrangement joins TRBV7-8 to TRBJ2-5, with no clear D. The CDR3 extends over 14 amino acids. The ends were cut back, 2 bases at V and 2 bases at J, with 9 bases in the middle. The germline gives CDR1 SGHVS, CDR2 FQNEAQ. CDR3 in DNA: TGTGCCAGCAGCTTAATGCACAAGCAAGAGACCCAGTACTTC. It encodes CASSLMHKQETQYF.

This clonotype has at least ten counts. The V gene is TRBV11-2, the J gene TRBJ2-3, with 8 bases aligning to TRBD2. Germline lookup yields CDR1 SGHAT and CDR2 FQNNGV. The J segment lost 4 bases and the V segment lost 1 base, leaving 4 bases of the junction unmatched. The CDR3 sequence is 15 residues long. CDR3 protein: CASSLGAGGPDTQYF. In DNA form, the CDR3 reads TGTGCCAGCAGCTTAGGGGCGGGAGGCCCAGATACGCAGTATTTT. Using reference TRBV11-2 and TRBJ2-3 for the parts outside the CDR3, the full variable domain is EAGVAQSPRYKIIEKRQSVAFWCNPISGHATLYWYQQILGQGPKLLIQFQNNGVVDDSQLPKDRFSAERLKGVDSTLKIQPAKLEDSAVYLCASSLGAGGPDTQYFGPGTRLTVL.

This clonotype has ten or more counts. This sequence joins TRBV7-9 and TRBJ2-1; 8 bases are a match to TRBD1. Looked up from germline, CDR1 is SEHNR and CDR2 is FQNEAQ (reference sequence). Germline trimming cut 3 bases from V and 4 bases from J; bases unmatched to any gene: 8. This CDR3 is 16 amino acids long. Here the CDR3 reads CASSFTGTGVYNEQFF. CDR3 bases: TGTGCCAGCAGCTTCACCGGGACAGGAGTTTACAATGAGCAGTTCTTC.

This chain uses TRBV6-1 with TRBJ1-4; D is undetermined. This CDR3 comprises 13 residues. Germline CDR1 is MNHNS and CDR2 is SASEGT. CDR3 DNA: TGTGCTACCGGGCCCACATCGGATGAAAAACTGTTTTTT. This sequence encodes CATGPTSDEKLFF.

This clonotype showed up many times. CDR3 protein: CASSSGVGEQYF. In nucleotides, the CDR3 is TGCGCCTCATCATCGGGGGTGGGCGAGCAGTACTTC. This chain connects TRBV10-2 to TRBJ2-7, with D possibly matching TRBD2 (6 bases). Germline CDR1 is WSHSY and CDR2 is SAAADI. Trimming took off 11 bases at V and 6 bases at J, with 17 bases between the two ends. This CDR3 is 12 amino acids long.

Details on this clonotype: This clone may be a read error of a much larger clone one base away. The V call is TRBV5-1, the J call TRBJ2-2; TRBD1 might be the D (5 bases). From germline, CDR1 is SGHRS and CDR2 YFSETQ. With 2 bases removed from V and 9 bases from J, the gap between germline ends came to 17 bases. The CDR3 contains 15 residues. The CDR3 DNA reads as TGCGCCAGCAGCTTAAGGACAAGGGATACCTGGGAGCTGTTTTTT. Translation: CASSLRTRDTWELFF.

In this sample, this clonotype turned up many times. The chain uses TRBV12-5 and TRBJ2-1; D may be TRBD2 (6 bases). V shed 4 bases and J shed 0 bases, with 16 bases lying between them. This CDR3 has 17 amino acids. Germline V lookup: CDR1 LGHNT, CDR2 FRNRAP. CDR3 sequence (DNA): TGTGCTAGTGGTTCCCCAATTGGCGGGGTCTCCTACAATGAGCAGTTCTTC. Translating it yields CASGSPIGGVSYNEQFF.

Worth noting for this clonotype: The final CDR3 position lacks the conserved phenylalanine or tryptophan, pointing to a likely read error. The CDR3 spells CATSDRYGHEQYL. CDR3 DNA: TGTGCCACCAGTGATCGTTACGGCCACGAGCAGTACTTA. The J gene is TRBJ2-7, the V gene TRBV24-1; D not certain. This CDR3 has 13 residues. In germline, CDR1 is KGHDR, CDR2 SFDVKD. The V gene lost 3 bases and the J gene lost 5 bases, with 10 bases spanning the gap.

This chain connects TRBV6-1 to TRBJ2-7; D unresolved. Per germline, CDR1 MNHNS and CDR2 SASEGT. V was cut by 0 bases and J by 2 bases, with 11 bases left in between. The CDR3 is 15 residues long. CDR3 bases: TGTGCCAGCAGTGAAGCGGGTCTGAACCCCTACGAGCAGTACTTC. Translating gives CASSEAGLNPYEQYF.

This clonotype was seen repeatedly, ten times or more. The chain carries TRBV29-1 and TRBJ2-3; D gene uncertain. The CDR3 loop spans 13 amino acids. The germline gives CDR1 SQVTM, CDR2 ANQGSEA. Deletions cut 6 bases from V and 0 bases from J, with 10 bases between. The CDR3 protein is CSVGHGSTDTQYF. The CDR3 region has the DNA TGCAGCGTGGGTCACGGAAGCACAGATACGCAGTATTTT.

The V gene is TRBV28, the J gene TRBJ2-3; TRBD2 might be the D (6 bases). Germline lookup yields CDR1 MDHEN and CDR2 SYDVKM. The CDR3 sequence is 18 residues long. Trimming left V 6 bases short and J 3 bases short, with 25 bases between. CDR3 coding DNA: TGTGCCAGCAGCCTGACCCTAGGTGGGGGGAAGAGGACAGATACGCAGTATTTT. Translating gives CASSLTLGGGKRTDTQYF.

The sample holds many counts of this clonotype. The gene calls are TRBV12-3 or TRBV12-4 and TRBJ1-2; 8 nucleotides align to TRBD1. The CDR3 sequence is 13 residues long. The ends lost 7 bases at V and 8 bases at J; junction bases unmatched: 9. The CDR3 coding sequence is TGTGCCAGCACCGAGGACAGGGTCTGGGGCTACACCTTC. Protein product: CASTEDRVWGYTF.

V and J are TRBV28 and TRBJ1-1; D not resolved. The CDR3 extends over 14 amino acids. The germline gives CDR1 MDHEN, CDR2 SYDVKM. The ends were cut back, 5 bases at V and 1 base at J, with 11 bases in the middle. This CDR3 reads CASSPNWGNTEAFF. CDR3 nucleotides: TGTGCCAGCAGTCCCAATTGGGGGAACACTGAAGCTTTCTTT. Drawing the rest from reference TRBV28 and TRBJ1-1, the complete variable domain is DVKVTQSSRYLVKRTGEKVFLECVQDMDHENMFWYRQDPGLGLRLIYFSYDVKMKEKGDIPEGYSVSREKKERFSLILESASTNQTSMYLCASSPNWGNTEAFFGQGTRLTVV.